The rows below give T cell receptor beta chains drawn from one sample of a study of cytomegalovirus exposure and HLA in healthy donors. TCRdb's table, derived via immunoSEQ multiplex PCR, lists solely in-frame clones and lacks some. This repertoire shows under 250,000 clones, approximately 84% found once; its top ten account for roughly 0.24%. The sample comprised PBMCs. These receptors all come from a girl aged 2 to 9 in good health and CMV-seronegative. Each CDR3 is given with its conserved first and last residue. Fields, in order: V gene, clone size, J gene, D gene, CDR3 protein, CDR3 DNA. A D gene is named only where the DNA matches it firmly. Rows give clone size only sometimes, using once, few, many, or a class for an expanded clone.

TRBV9,once,TRBJ2-7,TRBD2,CASSVGTTSYEQYF,TGTGCCAGCAGCGTCGGGACTACGTCCTACGAGCAGTACTTC
TRBV30,NA,TRBJ2-7,NA,CAWEGGDYEQYF,TGTGCCTGGGAGGGGGGGGACTACGAGCAGTACTTC
TRBV4-1,NA,TRBJ1-4,NA,CASSQLGEKLFF,TGCGCCAGCAGCCAACTCGGGGAAAAACTGTTTTTT
TRBV15,NA,TRBJ2-7,NA,CATSRDLGRSYEQYF,TGTGCCACCAGCAGAGATCTGGGCCGCTCCTACGAGCAGTACTTC
TRBV29-1,NA,TRBJ2-5,TRBD2,CSVVSSGILETQYF,TGCAGCGTTGTTAGTAGCGGGATTCTGGAGACCCAGTACTTC
TRBV6-5,NA,TRBJ1-5,NA,CASKKSGGVNQPQHF,TGTGCCAGCAAAAAGAGTGGGGGGGTTAATCAGCCCCAGCATTTT
TRBV7-8,NA,TRBJ2-7,NA,CASSLDQTYEQYF,TGTGCCAGCAGCTTAGACCAGACCTACGAGCAGTACTTC
TRBV6-6,NA,TRBJ1-2,NA,CASRTGTTYGYTF,TGTGCCAGCAGGACCGGGACAACCTATGGCTACACCTTC
TRBV11-3,NA,TRBJ2-1,NA,CASSLVSNEQFF,TGTGCCAGCAGCTTAGTGAGTAATGAGCAGTTCTTC
TRBV21-1,NA,TRBJ1-2,NA,CASSNGQVYGYTF,TGTGCCAGCAGCAATGGGCAGGTCTATGGCTACACCTTC
TRBV5-4,NA,TRBJ2-2,TRBD2,CASLPSGRNTGELFF,TGTGCCAGCTTACCTAGCGGGAGGAACACCGGGGAGCTGTTTTTT
TRBV7-3,NA,TRBJ2-2,NA,CASSATGNTGELFF,TGTGCCAGCAGCGCCACAGGGAACACCGGGGAGCTGTTTTTT
TRBV6-1,few,TRBJ2-3,NA,CASSDNIRRGDTQYF,TGTGCCAGCAGTGATAACATCCGGCGCGGAGATACGCAGTATTTT
TRBV9,NA,TRBJ1-5,TRBD1,CASSVAGGNQPQHF,TGTGCCAGCAGCGTAGCAGGGGGTAATCAGCCCCAGCATTTT
TRBV7-8,NA,TRBJ2-1,TRBD2,CASSLELGLAGGYEQFF,TGTGCCAGCAGCCTAGAACTTGGACTAGCGGGAGGGTATGAGCAGTTCTTC
TRBV29-1,once,TRBJ2-2,TRBD2,CSPLAATNTGELFF,TGCAGCCCCCTAGCGGCTACAAACACCGGGGAGCTGTTTTTT
TRBV18,NA,TRBJ2-3,NA,CASSPLAGTDTQYF,TGTGCCAGCTCACCCTTGGCGGGCACAGATACGCAGTATTTT
TRBV6-4,NA,TRBJ2-2,TRBD1,CASEGQGGPGELFF,TGTGCCAGCGAGGGACAGGGGGGCCCCGGGGAGCTGTTTTTT
TRBV7-8,NA,TRBJ1-6,TRBD1,CASSSMTGLIDSPLHF,TGTGCCAGCAGCTCGATGACAGGGCTCATAGATTCACCCCTCCACTTT
TRBV7-9,NA,TRBJ2-6,NA,CASSPVSGANVLTF,TGTGCCAGCAGCCCAGTCTCTGGGGCCAACGTCCTGACTTTC
TRBV5-1,NA,TRBJ2-7,NA,CASRSGTRLYEQYF,TGCGCCAGCAGGTCCGGGACAAGACTATACGAGCAGTACTTC
TRBV9,NA,TRBJ2-1,TRBD2,CASSGARGVPYNEQFF,TGTGCCAGCAGCGGAGCGCGGGGGGTCCCCTACAATGAGCAGTTCTTC
TRBV7-3,NA,TRBJ2-3,NA,CASSLTPVSTDTQYF,TGTGCCAGCAGCTTAACCCCGGTTAGCACAGATACGCAGTATTTT
TRBV5-1,NA,TRBJ2-3,TRBD2,CASSFQREGLGADTQYF,TGCGCCAGCAGCTTTCAGCGGGAGGGCCTCGGCGCAGATACGCAGTATTTT
TRBV5-1,NA,TRBJ2-1,NA,CASSLEPQGTGEQFF,TGCGCCAGCAGCTTGGAGCCCCAGGGAACTGGTGAGCAGTTCTTC
TRBV20-1,NA,TRBJ2-7,TRBD1,CSAREDREQYF,TGCAGTGCTAGAGAGGACAGGGAGCAGTACTTC
TRBV12-5,NA,TRBJ2-3,TRBD2,CASGFGSGSGTDTQYF,TGTGCTAGTGGGTTCGGAAGCGGGAGCGGCACAGATACGCAGTATTTT
TRBV6-5,NA,TRBJ1-2,NA,CASSYSDSAGGYTF,TGTGCCAGCAGTTACTCGGACTCCGCTGGTGGCTACACCTTC
TRBV28,NA,TRBJ1-1,TRBD1,CASSWTGNTEAFF,TGTGCCAGCAGTTGGACAGGGAACACTGAAGCTTTCTTT
TRBV2,NA,TRBJ1-1,NA,CASTREGETEAFF,TGTGCCAGCACTCGGGAGGGGGAAACTGAAGCTTTCTTT
TRBV5-4,NA,TRBJ2-5,NA,CASSFGLEETQYF,TGTGCCAGCAGTTTCGGACTTGAAGAGACCCAGTACTTC
TRBV5-1,NA,TRBJ2-5,TRBD1,CASSSGTGRLMETQYF,TGCGCCAGCAGCTCCGGGACAGGGCGCCTCATGGAGACCCAGTACTTC
TRBV5-6,NA,TRBJ2-1,NA,CASSLGQFYNEQFF,TGTGCCAGCAGCTTGGGGCAGTTCTACAATGAGCAGTTCTTC
TRBV2,NA,TRBJ2-5,NA,CASSIGGQETQYF,TGTGCCAGCAGTATAGGGGGCCAAGAGACCCAGTACTTC
TRBV6-5,NA,TRBJ2-1,TRBD1,CASTKTGSAYNEQFF,TGTGCCAGCACCAAGACAGGGTCGGCCTACAATGAGCAGTTCTTC
TRBV7-2,NA,TRBJ2-3,NA,CASSLVSQATDTQYF,TGTGCCAGCAGCTTAGTATCACAGGCCACAGATACGCAGTATTTT
TRBV5-1,NA,TRBJ2-5,TRBD2,CASSLPSGSQETQYF,TGCGCCAGCAGCTTGCCTAGCGGGTCCCAAGAGACCCAGTACTTC
TRBV6-5,NA,TRBJ2-7,NA,CASSYGRGLIDEQYF,TGTGCCAGCAGTTACGGTCGAGGACTAATAGACGAGCAGTACTTC
TRBV11-2,NA,TRBJ1-2,TRBD1,CASSSDRFWNGYTF,TGTGCCAGCAGCTCGGACAGGTTTTGGAATGGCTACACCTTC
TRBV27,NA,TRBJ1-5,NA,CASSPRGQSNQPQHF,TGTGCCAGCAGTCCTCGAGGACAGTCCAATCAGCCCCAGCATTTT
TRBV5-6,NA,TRBJ2-1,NA,CASSYYSYNEQFF,TGTGCCAGCAGCTACTACTCCTACAATGAGCAGTTCTTC
TRBV6-1,NA,TRBJ2-2,TRBD1,CASSGWGQGQTGELFF,TGTGCCAGCAGTGGTTGGGGACAGGGCCAGACCGGGGAGCTGTTTTTT
TRBV19,NA,TRBJ1-2,TRBD1,CASRTGTGSYGYTF,TGTGCCAGTAGGACCGGGACAGGGAGCTATGGCTACACCTTC
TRBV4-2,NA,TRBJ2-7,TRBD2,CASSQEGGEQYF,TGTGCCAGCAGCCAAGAGGGGGGGGAGCAGTACTTC
TRBV6-5,NA,TRBJ1-2,TRBD1,CASSYFDRGGGYTF,TGTGCCAGCAGTTACTTTGACAGGGGCGGGGGCTACACCTTC
TRBV18,NA,TRBJ2-5,TRBD2,CASSRPSGISQETQYF,TGTGCCAGCTCCCGCCCGAGCGGGATCTCCCAAGAGACCCAGTACTTC
TRBV7-3,NA,TRBJ1-1,TRBD1,CASSPRGGGQNTEAFF,TGTGCCAGCAGCCCACGTGGAGGGGGCCAAAACACTGAAGCTTTCTTT
TRBV5-1,NA,TRBJ2-2,TRBD2,CASSLAGMGNTGELFF,TGCGCCAGCAGCCTAGCGGGGATGGGCAACACCGGGGAGCTGTTTTTT
TRBV7-8,few,TRBJ2-7,NA,CASSSDRYPYEQYF,TGTGCCAGCAGTTCCGACAGGTATCCCTACGAGCAGTACTTC